The 2 T cell receptor beta chains reported below all come from one sample, sequenced in a study of blood T cell repertoires in COVID-19. TCRdb's table, derived via immunoSEQ multiplex PCR, lists solely in-frame clones and lacks some. The data hold 98,000 or so clones, with roughly four fifths observed a single time. The specimen sequenced was peripheral blood. These receptors all come from an older woman with acute or convalescent COVID-19.

The V and J genes are TRBV27 and TRBJ1-2, with D tentatively TRBD1 (6 bases). Trimming cost V 2 bases and J 3 bases, with 16 bases left between them. The CDR3 length is 16 residues. CDR1 is MNHEY, CDR2 SMNVEV, per germline (reference sequence). The chain's CDR3 is CASSLGAARGHYGYTF. As DNA, the CDR3 is TGTGCCAGCAGTTTAGGGGCGGCCAGGGGTCACTATGGCTACACCTTC.

This chain joins TRBV6-5 and TRBJ2-5, with 11 bases aligning to TRBD2. V dropped 8 bases and J dropped 5; count of bases not matched to a gene: 10. The CDR3 is 15 amino acids. Germline loops: CDR1 MNHEY, CDR2 SVGAGI. In DNA, the CDR3 is TGTGCCAGCGGCATAGCGGGGGGGCCAAGGGAGACCCAGTACTTC. Residues: CASGIAGGPRETQYF.